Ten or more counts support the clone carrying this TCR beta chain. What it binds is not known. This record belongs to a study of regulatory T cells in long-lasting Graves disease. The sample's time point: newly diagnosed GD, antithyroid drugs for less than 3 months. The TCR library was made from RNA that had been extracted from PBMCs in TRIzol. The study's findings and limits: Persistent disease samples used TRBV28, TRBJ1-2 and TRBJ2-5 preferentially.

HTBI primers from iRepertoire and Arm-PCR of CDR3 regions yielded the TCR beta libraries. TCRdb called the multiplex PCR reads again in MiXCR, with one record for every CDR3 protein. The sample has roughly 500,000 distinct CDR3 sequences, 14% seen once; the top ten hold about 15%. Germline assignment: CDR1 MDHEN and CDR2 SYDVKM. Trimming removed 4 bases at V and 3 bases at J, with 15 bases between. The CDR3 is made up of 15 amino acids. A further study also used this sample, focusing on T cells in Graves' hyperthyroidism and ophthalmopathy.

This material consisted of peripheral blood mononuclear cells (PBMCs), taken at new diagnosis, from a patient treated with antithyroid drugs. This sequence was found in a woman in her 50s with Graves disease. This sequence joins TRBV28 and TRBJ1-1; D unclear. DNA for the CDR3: TGTGCCAGCAGTTCCCTGCATCGGACTTACACTGAAGCTTTCTTT. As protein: CASSSLHRTYTEAFF. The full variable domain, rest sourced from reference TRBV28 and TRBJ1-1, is DVKVTQSSRYLVKRTGEKVFLECVQDMDHENMFWYRQDPGLGLRLIYFSYDVKMKEKGDIPEGYSVSREKKERFSLILESASTNQTSMYLCASSSLHRTYTEAFFGQGTRLTVV.